The T cell receptor beta chain described here comes from a study of identifying expanded T cells in peripheral blood. Sequenced by immunoSEQ multiplex PCR; TCRdb stores in-frame clones only, minus some. The repertoire includes 130,000 or so clones, around four fifths of them detected once, and approximately 3% sits in the top ten. Healthy donors had no documented immune events, such as infections, while sampled. Per germline, CDR1 LNHDA and CDR2 SQIVND (reference sequence). The CDR3 totals 15 residues. V was shortened by 7 bases and J by 0 bases, with 14 bases between the two germline ends. This receptor was obtained from a person aged 18 to 75 in good health. Sequencing used blood. V is TRBV19 and J is TRBJ2-3; the D gene is possibly TRBD1 (6 bases). CDR3 nucleotide sequence: TGTGCCAGTAACATACAGGGCCCCAGCACAGATACGCAGTATTTT. It encodes CASNIQGPSTDTQYF.